These 27 T cell receptor beta chains were sequenced from one sample in a study of cytomegalovirus exposure and HLA in healthy donors. The PCR had 60 Vbeta and 13 Jbeta primers. Sequencing used immunoSEQ multiplex PCR; TCRdb keeps in-frame clones, though not all of them. The sample records about 140,000 clones, roughly three quarters being singletons. Sequenced input: PBMCs. Receptor source: a woman in her twenties or thirties in good health and CMV-seronegative.

The chain combines TRBV29-1 with TRBJ1-3; 7 nucleotides agree with TRBD1. The CDR3 is made up of 14 amino acids. Per the germline V gene, CDR1 is SQVTM and CDR2 is ANQGSEA. The trim removed 7 bases at V and 2 bases at J, leaving 8 bases unmatched. This CDR3 is CSASRQGPGNTIYF. CDR3 DNA: TGCAGCGCCTCTCGACAGGGCCCTGGAAACACCATATATTTT.

Worth noting for this clone: Within the sample, other DNA sequences also encode this same CDR3. The J gene is TRBJ1-2, the V gene TRBV28; 7 positions match TRBD1. Germline CDR1 reads MDHEN; CDR2 reads SYDVKM. With V trimmed by 7 bases and J by 14 bases, 16 bases remained unmatched. CDR3 length: 13 amino acids. The DNA of the CDR3 is TGTGCCAGCAACTTTGGGACAGCCCCTCGGTGGACCTTC. Translated: CASNFGTAPRWTF.

CDR3 nucleotide sequence: TGTGCCAGAAGCTTGTGCCGTAGTAGCTCACCCCTCCACTTT. Encoded protein: CARSLCRSSSPLHF. The chain combines TRBV5-3 with TRBJ1-6; no firm D call. Being an ORF, TRBV5-3 has a function that is uncertain. The CDR3 loop spans 14 amino acids. The V end lost 1 base, the J end lost 10 bases, and 12 bases lay between the germline ends.

The J gene is TRBJ1-1, the V gene TRBV2; no definite D call. The germline CDR1 and CDR2 sequences are SNHLY and FYNNEI. With 3 bases removed from V and 9 bases from J, the gap between germline ends came to 8 bases. There are 11 residues in the CDR3. This chain's CDR3 is CASSEGQKAFF. The CDR3 nucleotides read TGTGCCAGCAGTGAGGGCCAGAAAGCTTTCTTT.

Only a few counts were recorded for this clone. The CDR3 region is CAISPRSPRLAGVYNEQFF. CDR3 in DNA: TGTGCCATCAGTCCCAGGAGCCCCCGATTAGCGGGGGTTTACAATGAGCAGTTCTTC. The chain is built from TRBV10-3 and TRBJ2-1, with 9 bases fitting TRBD2. V shed 5 bases, J shed 4 bases, and the junction held 18 bases outside the gene matches. The CDR3 runs 19 residues. CDR1 ENHRY and CDR2 SYGVKD come from the germline V gene.

The chain employs TRBV28 and TRBJ1-5, with D possibly being TRBD1 (5 bases). Germline-derived CDR1 and CDR2 are MDHEN and SYDVKM. V dropped 3 bases and J dropped 0 bases, with 21 bases sitting between them. This CDR3 is 19 amino acids long. The CDR3 protein is CASSFFLYRTADSNQPQHF. The CDR3 nucleotides are TGTGCCAGCAGTTTTTTTTTGTACAGGACGGCTGATAGCAATCAGCCCCAGCATTTT.

The chain links TRBV5-6 to TRBJ2-5; D may be TRBD1 (5 bases). The CDR3 consists of 15 residues. V was shortened by 4 bases and J by 0 bases, with 13 bases between the two germline ends. Looked up from germline, CDR1 is SGHDT and CDR2 is YYEEEE. DNA for the CDR3: TGTGCCAGCAGCCCATGGACGGACAACCAAGAGACCCAGTACTTC. Translating gives CASSPWTDNQETQYF.

This clone was observed once. This chain uses TRBV18 with TRBJ2-3; D might be TRBD2 (6 bases). Deletions cut 4 bases from V and 1 base from J, with 15 bases between. Per germline, CDR1 KGHSH and CDR2 LQKENI. There are 16 residues in the CDR3. CDR3 bases: TGTGCCAGCTCACGGGATCTATCGGGGGGCACAGATACGCAGTATTTT. This sequence encodes CASSRDLSGGTDTQYF.

V is TRBV19 and J is TRBJ1-5; possible D gene TRBD1, 5 bases. CDR3 length equals 15 residues. V was trimmed by 0 bases and J by 5 bases, leaving 11 bases between them. The germline V gene has CDR1 LNHDA and CDR2 SQIVND (reference sequence). CDR3 region: CASSIDLSGDQPQHF. In DNA, the CDR3 is TGTGCCAGTAGTATAGATCTTTCGGGGGATCAGCCCCAGCATTTT.

This clone showed up just a few times. V is TRBV6-1 and J is TRBJ2-6, with D possibly being TRBD2 (6 bases). This CDR3 spans 15 amino acids. The ends were cut back, 5 bases at V and 4 bases at J, with 12 bases in the middle. Germline V CDR1 and CDR2: MNHNS, SASEGT. CDR3 sequence (DNA): TGTGCCAGCAGTCGGGAGTACTACGGGGCCAACGTCCTGACTTTC. Its protein product is CASSREYYGANVLTF.

The table lists this clone with a count of one. The V gene is TRBV6-1, the J gene TRBJ1-1; 7 bases align to TRBD1. V shed 2 bases and J 4 bases; nucleotides not matched to a gene: 4. The CDR3 runs 14 residues. Germline CDR1 is MNHNS and CDR2 is SASEGT. The CDR3 DNA follows: TGTGCCAGCAGTGAAAGAGCAGGGGGCACTGAAGCTTTCTTT. Translation gives CASSERAGGTEAFF.

This clone showed up just a few times. This chain connects TRBV27 to TRBJ2-3; the match to TRBD1 covers 8 bases. CDR1 MNHEY and CDR2 SMNVEV come from the germline V gene (reference sequence). This CDR3 spans 14 amino acids. V shed 1 base, J shed 6 bases, and the junction held 3 bases outside the gene matches. CDR3 loop: CASSLFYRGDTQYF. The CDR3 DNA reads as TGTGCCAGCAGTTTATTCTACAGGGGGGATACGCAGTATTTT.

The rearrangement uses TRBV6-4 and TRBJ2-7; possibly TRBD1 for D (6 bases). This CDR3 is built from 16 residues. The germline V gene encodes CDR1 MRHNA and CDR2 SNTAGT. V lost 0 bases to trimming and J lost 4 bases, with 16 bases between them. The CDR3 protein is CASSDSSRGFLYEQYV. CDR3 sequence (DNA): TGTGCCAGCAGTGACTCATCGAGGGGGTTTCTATACGAGCAGTACGTC.

The V call is TRBV18, the J call TRBJ1-1; weak D call: TRBD1 (6 bases). The V end lost 1 base, the J end lost 2 bases, and 8 bases lay between the germline ends. Germline CDR1 reads KGHSH; CDR2 reads LQKENI. The CDR3 extends over 14 amino acids. Written as DNA, the CDR3 is TGTGCCAGCTCACCACGGGACACCAACACTGAAGCTTTCTTT. It is translated as CASSPRDTNTEAFF.

The V call is TRBV28, the J call TRBJ1-1, with D perhaps TRBD1 (6 bases). Germline-derived CDR1 and CDR2 are MDHEN and SYDVKM. The CDR3 totals 13 residues. The V gene lost 5 bases and the J gene lost 11 bases, with 18 bases spanning the gap. CDR3 sequence reads: CASSDRYLKAAFF. In DNA, the CDR3 is TGTGCCAGCAGTGACAGGTATTTAAAGGCGGCTTTCTTT.

The V call is TRBV7-2, the J call TRBJ1-1; D gene ambiguous. CDR3 length: 13 residues. Trimming removed 5 bases from V and 5 bases from J, with 12 bases in between. The germline CDR1 and CDR2 sequences are SGHTA and FQGNSA. DNA for the CDR3: TGTGCCAGCAGCCCCGTATTCGGTACTGAAGCTTTCTTT. Protein product: CASSPVFGTEAFF.

The chain links TRBV19 to TRBJ2-3; 7 bases map to TRBD1. The V gene's germline CDR1 is LNHDA and CDR2 SQIVND (reference sequence). This CDR3 comprises 16 residues. The V segment lost 5 bases and the J segment 0 bases; nucleotides outside the gene matches: 8. The CDR3 DNA follows: TGTGCCAGTAGTCCACGACAGGGAGCCAGCACAGATACGCAGTATTTT. This sequence encodes CASSPRQGASTDTQYF.

The chain is built from TRBV7-2 and TRBJ1-4; D not resolved. CDR3 length: 14 residues. Germline CDR1 reads SGHTA; CDR2 reads FQGNSA. The V end lost 4 bases, the J end lost 6 bases, and 12 bases lay between the germline ends. CDR3 residues: CASSSQQRHEKLFF. CDR3 bases: TGTGCCAGCAGCTCCCAACAGAGACATGAAAAACTGTTTTTT.

The chain uses TRBV5-1 and TRBJ2-2; D is ambiguous. V shed 0 bases and J shed 6 bases, with 12 bases lying between them. The CDR3 is made up of 15 amino acids. Germline V CDR1 and CDR2: SGHRS, YFSETQ. In DNA, the CDR3 is TGCGCCAGCAGCTTGGCCCCCCTTAGTGCCGGGGAGCTGTTTTTT. It translates to CASSLAPLSAGELFF.

This clone was seen only once. The J gene is TRBJ2-7, the V gene TRBV7-6, with D unclear. Germline CDR1 and CDR2: SGHVS and FNYEAQ. The CDR3 runs 13 residues. The CDR3 region is CASSFSLTRPVSV. As DNA, the CDR3 is TGTGCCAGCAGCTTCTCCTTAACGCGGCCCGTGTCGGTC.

The V call is TRBV5-1, the J call TRBJ2-3; TRBD1 agrees at 8 bases. Germline CDR1 is SGHRS and CDR2 is YFSETQ. This CDR3 has 15 residues. Germline trimming cut 2 bases from V and 0 bases from J; bases unmatched to any gene: 2. CDR3 nucleotide sequence: TGCGCCAGCAGCTTACAGGGGGATAGCACAGATACGCAGTATTTT. Its translation is CASSLQGDSTDTQYF.

This clone was picked up a small number of times. The gene calls are TRBV7-9 and TRBJ2-1, with TRBD2 identical over 11 bases. Trimming removed 5 bases from V and 5 bases from J; junction bases left unmatched: 2. Germline CDR1 SEHNR, CDR2 FQNEAQ (reference sequence). The CDR3 contains 14 residues. The CDR3 nucleotides read TGTGCCAGCAGCCGGGGACTAGCGGACAATGAGCAGTTCTTC. It translates to CASSRGLADNEQFF.

This clone was found a few times. V gene TRBV11-2 combines with J gene TRBJ1-2; no firm D call. Germline CDR1 is SGHAT and CDR2 is FQNNGV. The V end lost 2 bases, the J end lost 2 bases, and 3 bases lay between the germline ends. The CDR3 contains 12 residues. The CDR3 here is CASSLLNYGYTF. The CDR3 region has the DNA TGTGCCAGCAGCTTATTAAACTATGGCTACACCTTC. Combining the CDR3 with reference TRBV11-2 and TRBJ1-2 gives the whole variable domain EAGVAQSPRYKIIEKRQSVAFWCNPISGHATLYWYQQILGQGPKLLIQFQNNGVVDDSQLPKDRFSAERLKGVDSTLKIQPAKLEDSAVYLCASSLLNYGYTFGSGTRLTVV.

The CDR3: CASTAQGLATQYF. As DNA, the CDR3 is TGTGCCAGCACCGCCCAGGGCCTCGCCACCCAGTACTTC. The chain recombines TRBV11-2 with TRBJ2-5, with a tentative D call TRBD1 (5 bases). CDR1 is SGHAT, CDR2 FQNNGV, per germline. The CDR3 loop spans 13 amino acids. V lost 7 bases and J 8 bases, leaving 17 bases between the germline ends.

The chain employs TRBV5-4 and TRBJ2-5; 13 bases are shared with TRBD2. Germline trimming cut 2 bases from V and 4 bases from J; bases unmatched to any gene: 2. Germline values: CDR1 SGHNT, CDR2 YYREEE (reference sequence). This CDR3 contains 15 residues. CDR3 nucleotide sequence: TGTGCCAGCAGCTTAACTAGCGGGGGGGCAGAGACCCAGTACTTC. Its translation is CASSLTSGGAETQYF.

Only one count was recorded for this clone. J is TRBJ1-5 and V is TRBV28; D perhaps matches TRBD1 (5 bases). V gave up 7 bases and J gave up 5 bases, with 27 bases separating them. The CDR3 contains 18 residues. The germline V gene has CDR1 MDHEN and CDR2 SYDVKM. The DNA for the CDR3 is TGTGCCAGCACCTTGCCCTCCCGACGCCCTGGGGCCGATCAGCCCCAGCATTTT. Amino acids: CASTLPSRRPGADQPQHF.

This clone was seen only a few times. This rearrangement joins TRBV4-3 to TRBJ1-1, with TRBD1 identical over 8 bases. This CDR3 has 16 amino acids. From germline, CDR1 is LGHNA and CDR2 YSLEER. Trimming took 3 bases from V and 1 from J; bases not matched to a gene: 7. Here the CDR3 reads CASSQVSGTGNTEAFF. The DNA of the CDR3 is TGCGCCAGCAGCCAGGTCTCTGGGACAGGGAACACTGAAGCTTTCTTT.